This T cell receptor beta chain was recorded in a study of T cells in Graves' hyperthyroidism and ophthalmopathy. Amplified TCR beta CDR3 regions came from RNA transcripts. A set of HTBI primers served as the primers for a first-round RT-PCR of the TCR CDR3. MiXCR, run by TCRdb on the multiplex PCR reads, gives a single entry per CDR3 protein. Of 200,000 to 250,000 distinct CDR3 sequences in the sample, approximately 25% were seen once. This clonotype was detected many times. Diagnosis relied on clinical symptoms, serum thyroxine and TRAb, thyroid ultrasound and orbital computed tomography. Germline assignment: CDR1 DFQATT and CDR2 SNEGSKA (reference sequence). This CDR3 has 12 residues. Trimming left V 3 bases short and J 3 bases short, with 9 bases between.

This receptor was identified in a middle-aged woman with Graves' ophthalmopathy. The sample consisted of blood. The genes are TRBV20-1 and TRBJ2-7; TRBD2 is a possible D gene (5 bases). CDR3 loop: CSASISDYEQYF. DNA for the CDR3: TGCAGTGCTAGCATTAGCGACTACGAGCAGTACTTC.